These T cell receptor beta chains were read from a single sample in a study of beta chain features in type 1 diabetes. The table came from immunoSEQ multiplex PCR; TCRdb's copy has only in-frame clones and leaves some out. The table shows approximately 330,000 clones, with approximately 10% occurring only once. The specimen sequenced was naive CD4+ T cells from blood. These receptors all come from a woman in her twenties or thirties in good health. The CDR3 runs from the conserved cysteine through the conserved F or W. Each record gives: V gene, clone size, D gene, J gene, CDR3 DNA, CDR3 protein. The D gene is left open where the match is weak. Expanded clones get a size class; other rows say once, few or many, or leave the size out.

TRBV5-1,-,TRBD2,TRBJ2-7,TGCGCCAGCAGCCTGGGCACTAGCGGACCTTACGAGCAGTACTTC,CASSLGTSGPYEQYF
TRBV7-6,-,TRBD2,TRBJ2-1,TGTGCCAGCAGCCTGACGACTAGCGGGAGGCCGCCCTACAATGAGCAGTTCTTC,CASSLTTSGRPPYNEQFF
TRBV10-3,few,-,TRBJ1-5,TGTGCCATCAGTGTTAGTGGTACCACTAATCAGCCCCAGCATTTT,CAISVSGTTNQPQHF
TRBV28,few,TRBD1,TRBJ2-7,TGTGCCAGCAGGCAGGGGGCAGGTAACTCCGAGCAGTACTTC,CASRQGAGNSEQYF
TRBV9,-,TRBD1,TRBJ2-1,TGTGCCAGCAGCGTAGGGGACAGGGACTTCAGGAGCTCCTACAATGAGCAGTTCTTC,CASSVGDRDFRSSYNEQFF
TRBV6-1,-,-,TRBJ1-5,TGTGCCAGCAGTGAATTAATGGGAGCGGCGGGCAATCAGCCCCAGCATTTT,CASSELMGAAGNQPQHF
TRBV5-6,-,TRBD2,TRBJ2-1,TGTGCCAGCAGCACCCCGGGACTAGCGGGAGGGAATGAGCAGTTCTTC,CASSTPGLAGGNEQFF
TRBV11-1,-,TRBD2,TRBJ2-5,TGTGCCAGCAGCTTCGGGCTAGCGGGAGAGACCCAGTACTTC,CASSFGLAGETQYF
TRBV27,few,TRBD2,TRBJ2-5,TGTGCCAGCAGGCCAGCGGGAGGACGGAAAGAGACCCAGTACTTC,CASRPAGGRKETQYF
TRBV25-1,-,-,TRBJ1-5,TGTGCCAGCAGTGAATTTGGGGCGAGCAATCAGCCCCAGCATTTT,CASSEFGASNQPQHF
TRBV27,once,-,TRBJ2-7,TGTGCCAGCAGTTCTCTCCCTCGTTACGAGCAGTACTTC,CASSSLPRYEQYF
TRBV10-3,few,-,TRBJ1-5,TGTGCCATCACCCGAAAGACAGAAGATAGCAATCAGCCCCAGCATTTT,CAITRKTEDSNQPQHF
TRBV6-1,few,-,TRBJ2-1,TGTGCCAGCAGTGAAACGCGTGAGCAGTTCTTC,CASSETREQFF
TRBV18,-,-,TRBJ2-7,TGTGCCAGCTCACCAACTGGAGGCTACGAGCAGTACTTC,CASSPTGGYEQYF
TRBV4-3,many,TRBD1,TRBJ2-5,TGCGCCAGCAGCCAAGCTCCGGGACAGGGGGTGGAGACCCAGTACTTC,CASSQAPGQGVETQYF
TRBV29-1,-,TRBD2,TRBJ2-7,TGCAGCGCCACCTTTGGCGGGAGCTACTCCTACGAGCAGTACTTC,CSATFGGSYSYEQYF
TRBV5-4,-,TRBD2,TRBJ2-3,TGTGCCAGCAGCTTACGATTAGCGGGAGGCACAGATACGCAGTATTTT,CASSLRLAGGTDTQYF
TRBV29-1,-,TRBD2,TRBJ2-1,TGCAGCTCTCTAGCGGGAGCATCCTACAATGAGCAGTTCTTC,CSSLAGASYNEQFF
TRBV18,-,TRBD2,TRBJ2-1,TGTGCCAGCTCACCATATACCGGGACTAGCGGGAGTAATGAGCAGTTCTTC,CASSPYTGTSGSNEQFF
TRBV18,few,TRBD1,TRBJ1-5,TGTGCCAGCTCACGACAGGGAGGCAATCAGCCCCAGCATTTT,CASSRQGGNQPQHF
TRBV19,-,-,TRBJ2-3,TGTGCCAGTAGTCTACGGACAGGCACAGATACGCAGTATTTT,CASSLRTGTDTQYF
TRBV19,-,TRBD2,TRBJ2-1,TGTGCCAGTACTCCGACTAGCGGCACATACAATGAGCAGTTCTTC,CASTPTSGTYNEQFF
TRBV7-2,few,TRBD2,TRBJ2-7,TGTGCCAGCAGCTTCGGTCCGGGACTAGCGACCTACGAGCAGTACTTC,CASSFGPGLATYEQYF
TRBV4-3,few,-,TRBJ2-5,TGCGCCAGCAGCCAAAACCCTAGCGCCCAAGAGACCCAGTACTTC,CASSQNPSAQETQYF
TRBV13,-,-,TRBJ2-7,TGTGCCAGCAGCTCACCCCATAGACAGGACGTACCCTACGAGCAGTACTTC,CASSSPHRQDVPYEQYF
TRBV28,few,-,TRBJ2-3,TGTGCCAGCAGTACAGCAAGTCTGAGCACAGATACGCAGTATTTT,CASSTASLSTDTQYF
TRBV11-2,few,-,TRBJ2-7,TGTGCCAGCAGCCGCCCTCTTACAGACGGAAACGAGCAGTACTTC,CASSRPLTDGNEQYF
TRBV12-5,-,TRBD1,TRBJ2-5,TGTGCTAGTGGCCTCGCTTCAAAGACAGGGGGACGGTGGGAGACCCAGTACTTC,CASGLASKTGGRWETQYF
TRBV28,few,-,TRBJ1-5,TGTGCCAGCGATGAAGGAGGCGGCAATCAGCCCCAGCATTTT,CASDEGGGNQPQHF
TRBV2,few,TRBD2,TRBJ2-7,TGTGCCAGCAGTGATTATAGCGGGAGTACGAGGGAGCAGTACTTC,CASSDYSGSTREQYF
TRBV19,-,-,TRBJ1-2,TGTGCCAGTAGTGCCCCAGGGCGGCGGGGCTATGGCTACACCTTC,CASSAPGRRGYGYTF
TRBV29-1,few,TRBD1,TRBJ1-2,TGCAGCGTTTCAGGGACAGGGACGAACTATGGCTACACCTTC,CSVSGTGTNYGYTF
TRBV5-1,few,TRBD1,TRBJ2-2,TGCGCCAGCAGCCCCCCCGGGACAGGGGGTAGCACCGGGGAGCTGTTTTTT,CASSPPGTGGSTGELFF
TRBV7-2,once,TRBD1,TRBJ1-2,TGTGCCAGCAGCTTAGTACTGGGACAGGGCTATGGCTACACCTTC,CASSLVLGQGYGYTF
TRBV19,once,-,TRBJ2-5,TGTGCCAGTAGTATAGGGGGGGTCGGAGGTCAAGAGACCCAGTACTTC,CASSIGGVGGQETQYF
TRBV5-6,few,-,TRBJ2-5,TGTGCCAGCAGCCGTAGCCCCGCCGATTTCCAAGAGACCCAGTACTTC,CASSRSPADFQETQYF
TRBV19,few,TRBD2,TRBJ2-7,TGTGCCAGTAGTTACGGGACTAGGACCTACGAGCAGTACTTC,CASSYGTRTYEQYF
TRBV28,-,TRBD1,TRBJ1-4,TGTGCCAGCAGGAAGACAGGGGGAGGTGAAAAACTGTTTTTT,CASRKTGGGEKLFF
TRBV29-1,-,TRBD1,TRBJ1-5,TGCAGCGTGAGCAGGGGGAGCTTAGAGCCCCAGCATTTT,CSVSRGSLEPQHF
TRBV6-1,few,TRBD1,TRBJ2-3,TGTGCCAGCAGTGTATCGGTGGCAGGGGGCCCTAGCACAGATACGCAGTATTTT,CASSVSVAGGPSTDTQYF
TRBV30,-,TRBD2,TRBJ2-7,TGTGCCTGGAGTGTTCTAGCGGGACGGGTCGAGCAGTACTTC,CAWSVLAGRVEQYF
TRBV30,few,TRBD1,TRBJ2-7,TGTGCCTGGAGCCGGGACAGCTTGACGTACGAGCAGTACTTC,CAWSRDSLTYEQYF
TRBV2,few,TRBD2,TRBJ2-5,TGTGCCAGCAACGGAGAACTAGCGGGAGCCGAGACCCAGTACTTC,CASNGELAGAETQYF
TRBV28,few,TRBD1,TRBJ2-7,TGTGCCAGCATCAAACAGGGGGGAGGCTACGAGCAGTACTTC,CASIKQGGGYEQYF
TRBV29-1,-,-,TRBJ2-7,TGCAGCGTTGCCCTGGACAGCACCTCCTACGAGCAGTACTTC,CSVALDSTSYEQYF
TRBV20-1,few,-,TRBJ2-7,TGCAGTATCCGGGACTCGTACGAGCAGTACTTC,CSIRDSYEQYF
TRBV7-3,-,-,TRBJ1-3,TGTGCCAGCAGTCCTACTGGCAGGGCTACTTCCTCTGGAAACACCATATATTTT,CASSPTGRATSSGNTIYF
TRBV18,few,-,TRBJ2-3,TGTGCCAGCTCACCGCGGGGCACAGATACGCAGTATTTT,CASSPRGTDTQYF
TRBV29-1,-,-,TRBJ2-7,TGCAGCGCTCTGGACTACTCCTACGAGCAGTACTTC,CSALDYSYEQYF
TRBV10-3,-,-,TRBJ1-1,TGTGCCATCATGCGGTCGGGGAGGGACACTGAAGCTTTCTTT,CAIMRSGRDTEAFF
TRBV10-3,-,-,TRBJ2-3,TGTGCCATCAGTGGTGGTGGAGCCCGCCCAGATACGCAGTATTTT,CAISGGGARPDTQYF
TRBV12-5,few,TRBD1,TRBJ2-1,TGTGCTAGTGGTTTGATGGGACAGGGCAATGAGCAGTTCTTC,CASGLMGQGNEQFF
TRBV5-1,-,TRBD2,TRBJ2-7,TGCGCCAGCAGCTTGGAGGGACTAGCGGGAATAGCCGAGCAGTACTTC,CASSLEGLAGIAEQYF
TRBV29-1,-,TRBD1,TRBJ1-1,TGCAGCGTGGGGACAGCCGAGGGTCAAGCTTTCTTT,CSVGTAEGQAFF
TRBV11-1,-,TRBD2,TRBJ2-1,TGTGCCAGCAGCTCCTCCATTACTAGCGGGAGTTCCCACAATGAGCAGTTCTTC,CASSSSITSGSSHNEQFF
TRBV21-1,few,-,TRBJ2-5,TGTGCCAGCACCCTGCCTAAGCAGGGGGACACCCAAGAGACCCAGTACTTC,CASTLPKQGDTQETQYF
TRBV7-9,-,TRBD2,TRBJ2-7,TGTGCCAGCAGCTTCGACAGCGGGAGTCATCCCTACGAGCAGTACTTC,CASSFDSGSHPYEQYF
TRBV7-8,few,-,TRBJ1-1,TGTGCCAGCAGCGCGGGACTGGGCGAGGACACTGAAGCTTTCTTT,CASSAGLGEDTEAFF
TRBV4-1,-,-,TRBJ2-1,TGCGCCAGCAGCCAAGTCCGCGATAGCGTCGAGCAGTTCTTC,CASSQVRDSVEQFF
TRBV4-2,few,-,TRBJ1-2,TGTGCCAGCAGCCAAGGGACGGGGTTAGACTATGGCTACACCTTC,CASSQGTGLDYGYTF